A selection of T cell receptor beta chains follows, all from one sample in a study of T cells in Graves' hyperthyroidism and ophthalmopathy. Each CDR3 protein is one row after TCRdb ran MiXCR on the multiplex PCR reads. The sample includes about 690,000 distinct CDR3 sequences, roughly a sixth seen only once; the top ten take around a sixth. The material sequenced was blood. These receptors all come from a man over 45 with Graves' hyperthyroidism. Both conserved end residues are part of each CDR3. A D gene is named only where the DNA matches it firmly. The size entry is marked missing in some rows and otherwise reads once, few, many or a size class.

v_call: TRBV7-2
clone_size: -
j_call: TRBJ2-3
d_call: -
cdr3_nt: TGTGCCAGCAGCTTAAGGGTTCGGGGCACAGATACGCAGTATTTT
cdr3_aa: CASSLRVRGTDTQYF

v_call: TRBV6-1
clone_size: few
j_call: TRBJ2-5
d_call: TRBD1
cdr3_nt: TGTGCCAGCAGTAAAGGACAGGGCAAAGAGACCCAGTACTTC
cdr3_aa: CASSKGQGKETQYF

v_call: TRBV5-1
clone_size: few
j_call: TRBJ1-4
d_call: -
cdr3_nt: TGCGCCAGCAGCCTCCGGGCCTCGGGCCCTAATGAAAAACTGTTTTTT
cdr3_aa: CASSLRASGPNEKLFF

v_call: TRBV5-4
clone_size: -
j_call: TRBJ2-7
d_call: TRBD1
cdr3_nt: TGTGCCAGCAGCTATCCGACAGGGGTCGAGCAGTACTTC
cdr3_aa: CASSYPTGVEQYF

v_call: TRBV5-5
clone_size: many
j_call: TRBJ2-7
d_call: TRBD2
cdr3_nt: TGTGCCAGCACCCGTACGGGGGGTAACTCCTACGAGCAGTACTTC
cdr3_aa: CASTRTGGNSYEQYF

v_call: TRBV10-3
clone_size: -
j_call: TRBJ2-1
d_call: -
cdr3_nt: TGTGCCATCAGTGAGAAAAGTGGGAGAGGGAATGAGCAGTTCTTC
cdr3_aa: CAISEKSGRGNEQFF

v_call: TRBV4-1
clone_size: -
j_call: TRBJ2-2
d_call: -
cdr3_nt: TGCGCCAGCAGCCAAGCTGGTAGCCGGAGATTTAACGGGGAGCTGTTTTTT
cdr3_aa: CASSQAGSRRFNGELFF

v_call: TRBV27
clone_size: many
j_call: TRBJ2-7
d_call: TRBD2
cdr3_nt: TGTGCCAGCAGTTCGCGGACTAGCGGGAGTATGAAATACGAGCAGTACTTC
cdr3_aa: CASSSRTSGSMKYEQYF

v_call: TRBV27
clone_size: many
j_call: TRBJ2-3
d_call: -
cdr3_nt: TGTGCCAGCATCGCATCGGCGGACCGGGTCGTAAGCACAGATACGCAGTATTTT
cdr3_aa: CASIASADRVVSTDTQYF

v_call: TRBV12-3/TRBV12-4
clone_size: many
j_call: TRBJ1-5
d_call: -
cdr3_nt: TGTGCCAGCAGGGAGGAGGTTGGGGGCAATCAGCCCCAGCATTTT
cdr3_aa: CASREEVGGNQPQHF

v_call: TRBV30
clone_size: -
j_call: TRBJ1-1
d_call: TRBD1
cdr3_nt: TGTGCCTGGAGTGTACTCATCCGGACAGGGAGGTACACTGAAGCTTTCTTT
cdr3_aa: CAWSVLIRTGRYTEAFF

v_call: TRBV7-3
clone_size: -
j_call: TRBJ2-1
d_call: -
cdr3_nt: TGTGCCAGCAGCTTGGCCTCGTCGTTAAGTACTGAGCAGTTCTTC
cdr3_aa: CASSLASSLSTEQFF

v_call: TRBV6-2/TRBV6-3
clone_size: many
j_call: TRBJ1-1
d_call: -
cdr3_nt: TGTGCCAGCAGCGAAGCGAGGTTCCCGAACACTGAAGCTTTCTTT
cdr3_aa: CASSEARFPNTEAFF

v_call: TRBV9
clone_size: many
j_call: TRBJ1-2
d_call: -
cdr3_nt: TGTGCCAGCAGCGCCTCGATCGGGACACGCGGCTACACCTTC
cdr3_aa: CASSASIGTRGYTF

v_call: TRBV7-9
clone_size: few
j_call: TRBJ2-7
d_call: TRBD1
cdr3_nt: TGTGCCAGCAGCTTAAGACAGGGGGTTAACTACGAGCAGTACTTC
cdr3_aa: CASSLRQGVNYEQYF

v_call: TRBV28
clone_size: many
j_call: TRBJ1-6
d_call: -
cdr3_nt: TGTGCCAGCAGTTTATGGGGGGGGCTGGGAAATTCACCCCTCCACTTT
cdr3_aa: CASSLWGGLGNSPLHF

v_call: TRBV19
clone_size: many
j_call: TRBJ2-1
d_call: -
cdr3_nt: TGTGCCAGTAGTAGCGGAAGGAGAGAGAATGAGCAGTTCTTC
cdr3_aa: CASSSGRRENEQFF

v_call: TRBV29-1
clone_size: few
j_call: TRBJ2-1
d_call: -
cdr3_nt: TGCAGCGTTGACACAGGATCAAGCTCCTACAATGAGCAGTTCTTC
cdr3_aa: CSVDTGSSSYNEQFF

v_call: TRBV7-2
clone_size: many
j_call: TRBJ2-3
d_call: TRBD2
cdr3_nt: TGTGCCAGCAGCTTAGCTTGGACTAGCGGGAGGTTCCCAAGCACAGATACGCAGTATTTT
cdr3_aa: CASSLAWTSGRFPSTDTQYF